This TCR beta chain was observed in a study of control samples from healthy donors and cancer patients. The V gene lost 2 bases and the J gene lost 0 bases, with 7 bases spanning the gap. The CDR3 totals 15 residues. CDR1 is MGHDK and CDR2 is SYGVNS in the germline V gene. TCRdb's copy holds only in-frame clones and misses some; the assay was immunoSEQ multiplex PCR. Among over 85,000 clones, about 88% were seen once, and the ten largest hold about 38%. This chain connects TRBV25-1 to TRBJ2-2; D might be TRBD1 (5 bases). Material for sequencing was PBMCs. The source of this sequence is a man aged 65-85 years with lung cancer. CDR3 residues: CASSERQPNTGELFF. CDR3 bases: TGTGCCAGCAGTGAACGACAGCCGAACACCGGGGAGCTGTTTTTT.